A single sample gave rise to the 22 T cell receptor beta chains below, sequenced in a study of metastatic and nonmetastatic thyroid tumors (dated by TCRdb to 2020 to 2022). Before undergoing thyroid surgery, none of the patients had been given any kind of treatment. The library was produced with PCR. Sequencing was performed on an Illumina HiSeq 4000. The raw public reads went through TCRdb reprocessing: fastp at Q25, MiXCR clone calling, in-frame beta chains kept. This sample lists over 5,500 clones; 15% to 20% were detected once. Together, the top ten hold about 10% of the sample. The sequencing input was adjacent normal tissue. The origin of the receptors is a female donor with papillary thyroid cancer or a benign thyroid nodule (not recorded which). Some clones in this sample may be carry-over from other donors' samples.

This chain uses TRBV6-1 with TRBJ2-2, with D perhaps assigned TRBD1 or TRBD2 (9 bases each). The germline V and J ends were trimmed by 7 bases and 3 bases, with 18 bases remaining between them. The CDR3 is made up of 16 amino acids. Looked up from germline, CDR1 is MNHNS and CDR2 is SASEGT. CDR3 in amino acids: CASKQGAGGDTGELFF. For the CDR3, the DNA is TGTGCCAGCAAACAGGGGGCGGGAGGGGACACCGGGGAGCTGTTTTTT.

In this sample, this clone is medium-sized. The rearrangement joins TRBV6-1 to TRBJ1-6, with D unresolved. The germline gives CDR1 MNHNS, CDR2 SASEGT. V lost 3 bases and J 6 bases, leaving 12 bases between the germline ends. The CDR3 sequence is 15 residues long. The CDR3 bases are TGTGCCAGCAGTGAGGGCCCAGGTATTAATTCACCCCTCCACTTT. It yields the protein CASSEGPGINSPLHF.

This clone is classed as medium-sized. The J gene is TRBJ2-2, the V gene TRBV12-3 or TRBV12-4; tentatively, D is TRBD1 or TRBD2 (6 bases each). The CDR3 is made up of 14 amino acids. V gave up 8 bases and J gave up 0 bases, with 10 bases separating them. CDR3 nucleotides: TGTGCCAGCTCGGGGGCACCGAACACCGGGGAGCTGTTTTTT. Translated, it gives CASSGAPNTGELFF.

DNA of the CDR3: TGTGCCAGCAGTGACTCGACAAATTCACCCCTCCACTTT. Amino acids: CASSDSTNSPLHF. The chain links TRBV6-4 to TRBJ1-6; D is uncertain. Trimming removed 0 bases from V and 7 bases from J, with 4 bases in between. The germline V gene encodes CDR1 MRHNA and CDR2 SNTAGT. CDR3 length: 13 residues.

This clone was found many times. J is TRBJ2-3 and V is TRBV18; 7 bases match TRBD2. There are 16 residues in the CDR3. Germline CDR1 KGHSH, CDR2 LQKENI. With V trimmed by 3 bases and J by 7 bases, 13 bases remained unmatched. CDR3 sequence: CASSPGVAGTVYTQYF. DNA of the CDR3: TGTGCCAGCTCACCGGGCGTAGCGGGCACCGTATATACGCAGTATTTT.

This rearrangement joins TRBV4-2 to TRBJ2-7, with 10 nucleotides matching TRBD2. Germline-derived CDR1 and CDR2 are LGHNA and YNFKEQ. The CDR3 consists of 17 residues. The trim removed 0 bases at V and 4 bases at J, leaving 9 bases unmatched. For the CDR3, the DNA is TGTGCCAGCAGCCAAGATGGGCTAGCGGGGGTACGTTACGAGCAGTACTTC. Amino acid sequence: CASSQDGLAGVRYEQYF.

By proportion, this clone is medium-sized. The rearrangement joins TRBV3-1 to TRBJ2-5; TRBD2 agrees at 16 bases. This CDR3 has 15 residues. The trim removed 5 bases at V and 5 bases at J, leaving 2 bases unmatched. Germline CDR1 reads LGHDT; CDR2 reads YNNKEL (reference sequence). The CDR3: CASSGTSGGAETQYF. The CDR3 DNA sequence: TGTGCCAGCAGCGGGACTAGCGGGGGGGCCGAGACCCAGTACTTC.

V gene TRBV14 combines with J gene TRBJ2-1; either TRBD1 or TRBD2 may supply D (6 bases each). V gave up 0 bases and J gave up 3 bases, with 12 bases separating them. CDR1 and CDR2 (germline): SGHDN, FVKESK. This CDR3 spans 16 amino acids. This CDR3 is CASSQELGGLYNEQFF. DNA of the CDR3: TGTGCCAGCAGCCAAGAATTAGGGGGGCTCTACAATGAGCAGTTCTTC.

This clone has more than one count but fewer than ten. The chain couples TRBV7-2 to TRBJ2-1, with a possible D match to TRBD2 (5 bases). There are 12 residues in the CDR3. Looked up from germline, CDR1 is SGHTA and CDR2 is FQGNSA. Trimming took 5 bases from V and 8 from J, leaving 10 bases between them. The CDR3 sequence is CASSRPGYEQFF. CDR3 nucleotide sequence: TGTGCCAGCAGCCGACCGGGATATGAGCAGTTCTTC.

This clone is classed as medium-sized (0.01 to 0.1%). The chain combines TRBV20-1 with TRBJ1-3; 7 nucleotides align to TRBD1. V trimming: 6 bases; J trimming: 5 bases; junction bases outside the gene matches: 7. This CDR3 has 13 amino acids. CDR1 is DFQATT, CDR2 SNEGSKA, per germline (reference sequence). The CDR3 is CSATEGARNTIYF. The CDR3 region has the DNA TGCAGTGCCACAGAGGGGGCGAGAAACACCATATATTTT.

Many counts were recorded for this clone. The CDR3 ends on some other residue instead of the conserved phenylalanine or tryptophan, so this is likely a read error. No DNA is shown, since the ends of the CDR3 on it are uncertain; the CDR3 is the one TCRdb lists. The V call is TRBV9, the J call TRBJ2-7; the table's D call TRBD1 went unverified against the DNA. Germline V gene sequence: CDR1 SGDLS, CDR2 YYNGEE. Inclusive of both ends, the CDR3 amounts to 8 amino acids. The CDR3 loop is CASSVGDR.

Ten or more counts support this clone. The V call is TRBV6-5, the J call TRBJ2-7, with D maybe TRBD1 (5 bases). The CDR3 extends over 14 amino acids. The germline V and J ends were trimmed by 3 bases and 2 bases, with 11 bases remaining between them. The germline gives CDR1 MNHEY, CDR2 SVGAGI. DNA for the CDR3: TGTGCCAGCAGTTATAGGGGTCAGACCTACGAGCAGTACTTC. This encodes CASSYRGQTYEQYF.

This clone was observed many times. The chain couples TRBV3-1 to TRBJ2-3, with a tentative D call TRBD2 (6 bases). Trimming took off 1 base at V and 5 bases at J, with 16 bases between the two ends. This CDR3 has 16 amino acids. CDR1 and CDR2 from the germline V gene are LGHDT and YNNKEL (reference sequence). The CDR3 protein is CASSQVGSSAGDTQYF. CDR3 nucleotide sequence: TGTGCCAGCAGCCAAGTCGGGAGTAGCGCCGGAGATACGCAGTATTTT.

This clone turned up a few times. The CDR3 DNA reads as TGTGCCAGCAGTTCCGGATCCGGGACTAGCGTATCCTACGAGCAGTACTTC. It specifies CASSSGSGTSVSYEQYF. The chain couples TRBV27 to TRBJ2-7, with 10 bases fitting TRBD2. The CDR3 loop spans 17 amino acids. Trimming at V came to 4 bases and at J to 1 base, leaving 10 bases not matched to a gene. Germline CDR1 and CDR2: MNHEY and SMNVEV (reference sequence).

This rearrangement joins TRBV6-1 to TRBJ2-1; maybe TRBD2 (7 bases). The V end was cut by 2 bases, the J end by 2 bases, with 13 bases between. Germline V gene sequence: CDR1 MNHNS, CDR2 SASEGT. The CDR3 has 16 amino acids. The CDR3: CASSERGGGTYNEQFF. Here the CDR3 DNA reads TGTGCCAGCAGTGAACGGGGCGGGGGCACCTACAATGAGCAGTTCTTC.

The sample holds one count of this clone. V is TRBV11-2 and J is TRBJ2-1; 10 bases are a match to TRBD2. Germline assignment: CDR1 SGHAT and CDR2 FQNNGV. V was pared by 5 bases and J by 7 bases, with 11 bases of the junction left unmatched. The CDR3 has 16 amino acids. This CDR3 is CASSRSASGSWNEQFF. The CDR3 nucleotides read TGTGCCAGCAGCCGATCAGCTAGCGGGAGCTGGAATGAGCAGTTCTTC.

In its sample, this clone ranks as medium-sized. The gene calls are TRBV12-3 or TRBV12-4 and TRBJ1-2, with TRBD1 identical over 7 bases. With 2 bases clipped from V and 7 bases from J, the junction kept 10 bases outside the gene matches. This CDR3 region has 15 residues. The CDR3 loop is CASSLQIGGLGGYTF. The CDR3 coding sequence is TGTGCCAGCAGTTTACAGATAGGGGGCTTGGGTGGCTACACCTTC.

This clone came up many times. The chain couples TRBV29-1 to TRBJ2-7; 7 nucleotides agree with TRBD1. The V gene's germline CDR1 is SQVTM and CDR2 ANQGSEA. The CDR3 is made up of 12 amino acids. V gave up 4 bases and J gave up 3 bases; unmatched junction bases: 3. CDR3 amino acids: CSVARDSYEQYF. Written as DNA, the CDR3 is TGCAGCGTTGCTCGGGACAGCTACGAGCAGTACTTC.

By sample share, this clone is medium-sized. J is TRBJ1-2 and V is TRBV20-1; perhaps TRBD1 as D (6 bases). This CDR3 is 14 amino acids long. CDR1 is DFQATT and CDR2 is SNEGSKA in the germline V gene (reference sequence). V lost 1 base and J lost 0, with 9 bases in between. CDR3 bases: TGCAGTGCTAGAGGGGGGGCGTCTAACTATGGCTACACCTTC. Protein: CSARGGASNYGYTF.

Judged by abundance, this clone is medium-sized. This CDR3 is also generated by other DNA sequences in the sample. The CDR3 nucleotides read TGCAGTGCTAGGAGCACCGAGGGGCGCAACTACGAGCAGTACTTC. Translated, it gives CSARSTEGRNYEQYF. V usage is TRBV20-1 and J usage is TRBJ2-7; D may correspond to TRBD1 or TRBD2 (5 bases each). The CDR3 loop spans 15 amino acids. Trimming shortened V by 3 bases and J by 3 bases, and 18 bases separated the two germline ends. CDR1 and CDR2 from the germline V gene are DFQATT and SNEGSKA (reference sequence).

This clone was counted between two and nine times. Mismatch with germline at one junction end may stem from a read error. V and J are TRBV6-4 and TRBJ2-1; a possible D gene is TRBD1 (6 bases). CDR1 and CDR2 (germline): MRHNA, SNTAGT. This CDR3 has 15 amino acids. CDR3 nucleotide sequence: TGTGCCATCAGTGATGAGGGGGAGTCCTACAATGAGCAGTTCTTC. It encodes CAISDEGESYNEQFF.

This clone occurred many times. The V call is TRBV29-1, the J call TRBJ1-2; D might be TRBD1 (5 bases). The CDR3 is 13 residues long. V dropped 3 bases and J dropped 6 bases, with 14 bases sitting between them. Germline V gene lookup returns CDR1 SQVTM and CDR2 ANQGSEA. The CDR3 region has the DNA TGCAGCGTTGAGGGTCGGGGGTTGGATGGCTACACCTTC. Protein product: CSVEGRGLDGYTF.